This TCR beta chain was sequenced for a study of post-analysis software for immune sequencing data. Study context: Several disease courses (relapsing-remitting, secondary progressive and progressive-relapsing) of multiple sclerosis were included.

V was shortened by 6 bases and J by 9 bases, with 18 bases between the two germline ends. Germline-derived CDR1 and CDR2 are DFQATT and SNEGSKA (reference sequence). This CDR3 is 13 amino acids long. Unique molecular identifiers were present in the TCR beta cDNA libraries. T cells numbering roughly 1 to 10 million yielded roughly 0.5 million cDNA molecules. Via MiXCR, TCRdb re-called the PCR reads, giving one row per CDR3 protein. The table lists fewer than 850,000 distinct CDR3 sequences, less than 35% of them singletons. Study-level points and caveats: When patients were compared with controls, 4 or 5 TRBV segments were more frequent, TRBV5-6, TRBV5-1 and TRBV20-1 among them. Batch-mates among the samples co-clustered strongly by F measure. Significantly decreased normalized Chao1 diversity was recorded for multiple sclerosis patients relative to controls.

Notes on this clonotype: Its antigen is as yet unknown.

The rearrangement links TRBV20-1 to TRBJ2-4; D may be TRBD2 (6 bases). The sequence derives from a girl aged 10-17 years with multiple sclerosis. Sequenced material: blood. The CDR3 is CSARPQGGGIQYF. CDR3 nucleotide sequence: TGCAGTGCCCGCCCGCAGGGAGGCGGCATTCAGTACTTC.